The 17 T cell receptor beta chains in this list originate from one sample, sequenced in a study of blood T cell repertoires in COVID-19. Clones were sequenced by immunoSEQ multiplex PCR, and TCRdb holds only the in-frame ones, with some missing. The table records 200,000 to 250,000 clones, around 90% of them present only once. Material: PBMCs or T cells enriched from blood (not recorded which). The receptors originated from a man between 25 and 39 years old in a cohort exposed to, infected with or recovered from COVID-19 (not recorded which).

The V gene is TRBV28, the J gene TRBJ1-2; 9 bases map to TRBD1. CDR1 and CDR2 (germline): MDHEN, SYDVKM. With V trimmed by 2 bases and J by 7 bases, 2 bases remained unmatched. The CDR3 covers 13 residues. This CDR3 is CASSLGTGLGYTF. CDR3 DNA sequence: TGTGCCAGCAGTTTAGGGACAGGGCTTGGCTACACCTTC.

The chain joins TRBV12-3 or TRBV12-4 to TRBJ2-3, with D perhaps matching TRBD1 (5 bases). V gave up 2 bases and J gave up 5 bases, with 5 bases separating them. This CDR3 has 12 residues. Here the CDR3 DNA reads TGTGCCAGCAGTTTACAGGGAGATACGCAGTATTTT. Translated: CASSLQGDTQYF.

The V gene is TRBV15, the J gene TRBJ2-7, with D possibly TRBD1 on 6 matching bases. CDR1 is LNHNV, CDR2 YYDKDF, per germline (reference sequence). Trimming stripped 3 bases from V and 6 bases from J, with 12 bases between. The CDR3 spans 13 residues. This CDR3 reads CATSRAIRGEQYF. In DNA form, the CDR3 reads TGTGCCACCAGCAGGGCCATCAGGGGCGAGCAGTACTTC.

This clone came up once. CDR3 DNA: TGTGCCAGCAGTCCGGGACAGGGTATGGACAATGAGCAGTTCTTC. Translated, it gives CASSPGQGMDNEQFF. The V and J genes are TRBV27 and TRBJ2-1, with 9 bases fitting TRBD1. With V trimmed by 5 bases and J by 5 bases, 7 bases remained unmatched. The CDR3 sequence is 15 residues long. Germline CDR1 is MNHEY and CDR2 is SMNVEV (reference sequence).

The chain couples TRBV19 to TRBJ1-4, with D perhaps matching TRBD1 (5 bases). The V gene lost 3 bases and the J gene lost 7 bases, with 21 bases spanning the gap. CDR3 length: 17 residues. The germline CDR1 and CDR2 sequences are LNHDA and SQIVND (reference sequence). CDR3 sequence (DNA): TGTGCCAGTAGTATCGCTGGGGCCGCCAGGCTTCGTGAAAAACTGTTTTTT. Encoded protein: CASSIAGAARLREKLFF. The whole variable domain, filled in from reference TRBV19 and TRBJ1-4, reads DGGITQSPKYLFRKEGQNVTLSCEQNLNHDAMYWYRQDPGQGLRLIYYSQIVNDFQKGDIAEGYSVSREKKESFPLTVTSAQKNPTAFYLCASSIAGAARLREKLFFGSGTQLSVL.

The CDR3 DNA follows: TGTGCCAGCAGCTTGGCCGTGGTCAGGTTCTACAATGAGCAGTTCTTC. Amino acid sequence: CASSLAVVRFYNEQFF. V gene TRBV5-6 combines with J gene TRBJ2-1; D is ambiguous. Between the trimmed V and J ends, which lost 0 bases and 3 bases, there was a span of 13 bases. The CDR3 has 16 residues. Germline CDR1 reads SGHDT; CDR2 reads YYEEEE.

This clone was recorded a few times. V is TRBV3-1 (or the pseudogene TRBV3-2) and J is TRBJ2-1; unclear D gene. This CDR3 region has 16 residues. CDR1 LGHDT and CDR2 YNNKEL come from the germline V gene (reference sequence). V shed 4 bases and J shed 4 bases, with 17 bases lying between them. CDR3 region: CASSPRSQLLYNEQFF. The CDR3 nucleotides are TGTGCCAGCAGCCCACGGTCTCAACTATTATACAATGAGCAGTTCTTC.

The chain is built from TRBV28 and TRBJ1-3; D gene unclear. V was trimmed by 3 bases and J by 2 bases, leaving 20 bases between them. The germline V gene has CDR1 MDHEN and CDR2 SYDVKM. The CDR3 covers 18 residues. CDR3 DNA sequence: TGTGCCAGCAGTTTGGAGGAATCCCAAATGTCTGCTGGAAACACCATATATTTT. Its protein is CASSLEESQMSAGNTIYF.

The chain couples TRBV4-1 to TRBJ2-7; D not certain. The CDR3 totals 13 residues. Germline CDR1 reads MGHRA; CDR2 reads YSYEKL. Trimming left V 0 bases short and J 2 bases short, with 5 bases between. The CDR3 sequence: CASSQESAYEQYF. The CDR3 bases are TGCGCCAGCAGCCAAGAGTCAGCCTACGAGCAGTACTTC.

The gene calls are TRBV7-9 and TRBJ1-6; weak D call: TRBD1 (5 bases). CDR3 size: 16 residues. Trimming cost V 4 bases and J 6 bases, with 16 bases left between them. Germline V lookup: CDR1 SEHNR, CDR2 FQNEAQ (reference sequence). DNA for the CDR3: TGTGCCAGCAGCTCGCCGAAGGGGCAGCTTAATTCACCCCTCCACTTT. Its translation: CASSSPKGQLNSPLHF.

The chain employs TRBV18 and TRBJ1-5; D uncertain. Germline-derived CDR1 and CDR2 are KGHSH and LQKENI. The CDR3 sequence is 15 residues long. The V end lost 6 bases, the J end lost 0 bases, and 12 bases lay between the germline ends. The CDR3 DNA is TGTGCCAGCTCTACCCAGCAGGATAGCAATCAGCCCCAGCATTTT. Protein sequence: CASSTQQDSNQPQHF.

This rearrangement joins TRBV5-6 to TRBJ1-2; the match to TRBD1 covers 7 bases. CDR1 is SGHDT, CDR2 YYEEEE, per germline. The J segment lost 2 bases and the V segment lost 3 bases, leaving 7 bases of the junction unmatched. This CDR3 comprises 15 residues. In nucleotides, the CDR3 is TGTGCCAGCAGCTCGGCAGGGGGGCGCAACTATGGCTACACCTTC. This encodes CASSSAGGRNYGYTF.

This clone was counted only a few times. The CDR3 spells CASRSVRTSGASYEQYF. DNA of the CDR3: TGTGCCAGCAGATCCGTACGGACTAGCGGGGCCTCCTACGAGCAGTACTTC. The gene calls are TRBV11-2 and TRBJ2-7; TRBD2 agrees at 12 bases. Germline V gene sequence: CDR1 SGHAT, CDR2 FQNNGV. This CDR3 has 17 residues. V shed 6 bases and J 0 bases; nucleotides not matched to a gene: 9. The full variable domain, its missing parts supplied by reference TRBV11-2 and TRBJ2-7, is EAGVAQSPRYKIIEKRQSVAFWCNPISGHATLYWYQQILGQGPKLLIQFQNNGVVDDSQLPKDRFSAERLKGVDSTLKIQPAKLEDSAVYLCASRSVRTSGASYEQYFGPGTRLTVT.

This chain joins TRBV27 and TRBJ1-1; 8 bases agree with TRBD1. Germline lookup yields CDR1 MNHEY and CDR2 SMNVEV (reference sequence). V shed 7 bases, J shed 0 bases, and the junction held 25 bases outside the gene matches. The CDR3 spans 21 residues. Here the CDR3 reads CASTSRARTGSWRLLNTEAFF. In DNA, the CDR3 is TGTGCCAGCACTTCTAGGGCGAGGACAGGGTCTTGGAGGCTTTTGAACACTGAAGCTTTCTTT.

This sequence joins TRBV5-6 and TRBJ1-4, with 12 bases lining up with TRBD1. CDR3 length: 19 amino acids. Losses at the gene ends were 4 bases for V and 0 bases for J; bases not matched to a gene: 10. CDR1 is SGHDT, CDR2 YYEEEE, per germline. DNA for the CDR3: TGTGCCAGCAGCCACGACCGGGACAGGGGGCAAGCAACTAATGAAAAACTGTTTTTT. Translation: CASSHDRDRGQATNEKLFF.

This chain joins TRBV4-1 and TRBJ1-6; no definite D call. CDR1 and CDR2 (germline): MGHRA, YSYEKL. This CDR3 comprises 18 residues. Trimming removed 0 bases at V and 3 bases at J, with 15 bases between. The DNA for the CDR3 is TGCGCCAGCAGCCAAGATGGGCCGCGCGTCCTCTATAATTCACCCCTCCACTTT. Amino acid sequence: CASSQDGPRVLYNSPLHF.

V is TRBV12-3 or TRBV12-4 and J is TRBJ2-7; 8 bases fit TRBD1. V lost 5 bases to trimming and J lost 5 bases; unmatched junction nucleotides: 5. This CDR3 region has 13 residues. CDR3 sequence (DNA): TGTGCCAGCAGTCTCTCGGACAGGGACGAGCAGTACTTC. Its protein product is CASSLSDRDEQYF.